The clone carrying this T cell receptor (beta chain) turned up a few times. The CDR3 runs to 13 residues. From germline, CDR1 is SGHAT and CDR2 FQNNGV. V gave up 5 bases and J gave up 7 bases, with 11 bases separating them. Together with a sample-barcoded 5' primer, a J-beta primer mix was included in a second PCR lasting about 6 to 11 cycles. TCRdb independently ran MiXCR on the 5' RACE reads; one entry per CDR3 protein. The table records some 1.7 million distinct CDR3 sequences, under 30% of them present only once. This entry is derived from a study of blood T cells in healthy people across ages. This rearrangement joins TRBV11-2 to TRBJ2-2; maybe TRBD2 (5 bases). Sequenced sample: blood. The TCR was taken from a woman aged 30 to 39 in good health. The DNA for the CDR3 is TGTGCCAGCAGCCCTTTTGCGGGCGGGGAGCTGTTTTTT. It encodes CASSPFAGGELFF.